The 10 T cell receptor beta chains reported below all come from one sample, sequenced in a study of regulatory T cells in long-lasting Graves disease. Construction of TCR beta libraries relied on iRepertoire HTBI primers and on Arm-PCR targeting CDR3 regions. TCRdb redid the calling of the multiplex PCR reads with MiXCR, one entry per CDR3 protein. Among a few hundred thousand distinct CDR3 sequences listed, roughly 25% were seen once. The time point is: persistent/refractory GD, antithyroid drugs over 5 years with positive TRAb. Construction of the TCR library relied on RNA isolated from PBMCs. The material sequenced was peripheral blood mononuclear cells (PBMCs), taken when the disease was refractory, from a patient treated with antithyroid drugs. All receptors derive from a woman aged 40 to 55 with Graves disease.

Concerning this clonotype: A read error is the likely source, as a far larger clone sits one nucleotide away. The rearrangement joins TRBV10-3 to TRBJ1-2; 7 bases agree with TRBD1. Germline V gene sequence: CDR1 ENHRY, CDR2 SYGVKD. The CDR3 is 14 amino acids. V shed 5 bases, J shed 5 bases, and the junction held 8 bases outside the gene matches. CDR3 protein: CAISLGQDGYGYTF. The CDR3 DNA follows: TGTGCCATCAGTCTCGGACAGGACGGGTATGGCTACACCTTC.

CDR3 protein: CSARRVAYEQYF. The CDR3 coding sequence is TGCAGTGCTAGGCGGGTCGCCTACGAGCAGTACTTC. The gene calls are TRBV20-1 and TRBJ2-7; possible D gene TRBD2, 5 bases. Germline-derived CDR1 and CDR2 are DFQATT and SNEGSKA (reference sequence). V was pared by 3 bases and J by 2 bases, with 8 bases between. This CDR3 spans 12 amino acids.

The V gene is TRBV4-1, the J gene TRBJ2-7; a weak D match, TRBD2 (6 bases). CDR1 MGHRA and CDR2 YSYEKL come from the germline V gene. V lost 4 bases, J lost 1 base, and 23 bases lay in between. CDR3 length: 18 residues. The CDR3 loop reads CASSPRGSVGGWSYEQYF. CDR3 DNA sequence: TGCGCCAGCAGCCCTCGGGGGAGTGTCGGCGGGTGGTCCTACGAGCAGTACTTC.

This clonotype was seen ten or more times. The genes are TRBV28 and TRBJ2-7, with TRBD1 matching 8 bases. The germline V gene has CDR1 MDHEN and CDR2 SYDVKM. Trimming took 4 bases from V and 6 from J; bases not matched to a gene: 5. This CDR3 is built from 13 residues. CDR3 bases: TGTGCCAGCAGTTGGACAGGGTCGGGCGAGCAGTACTTC. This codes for CASSWTGSGEQYF.

The CDR3 nucleotides are TGTGCCAGCAGTGTTAGCGGGAGGGCGGTAGCCTACAATGAGCAGTTCTTC. Residues: CASSVSGRAVAYNEQFF. This chain uses TRBV28 with TRBJ2-1; 11 nucleotides line up with TRBD2. The CDR3 sequence is 17 residues long. The trim removed 5 bases at V and 2 bases at J, leaving 8 bases unmatched. Germline assignment: CDR1 MDHEN and CDR2 SYDVKM.

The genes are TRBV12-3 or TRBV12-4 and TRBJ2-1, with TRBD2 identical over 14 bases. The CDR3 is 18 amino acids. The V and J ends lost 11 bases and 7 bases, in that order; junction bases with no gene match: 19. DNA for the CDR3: TGTGCCGGCGGAACCGGGACTAGCGGGAGCGTAGGGGGGAATGAGCAGTTCTTC. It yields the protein CAGGTGTSGSVGGNEQFF.

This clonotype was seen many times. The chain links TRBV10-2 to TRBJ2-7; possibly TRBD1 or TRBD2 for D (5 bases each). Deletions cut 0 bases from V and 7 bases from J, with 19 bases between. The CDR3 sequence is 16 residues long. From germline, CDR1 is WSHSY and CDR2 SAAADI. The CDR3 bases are TGCGCCAGCAGTGAGTCGCCGGGACCCTTCTCGGTAGAGCAGTACTTC. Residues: CASSESPGPFSVEQYF.

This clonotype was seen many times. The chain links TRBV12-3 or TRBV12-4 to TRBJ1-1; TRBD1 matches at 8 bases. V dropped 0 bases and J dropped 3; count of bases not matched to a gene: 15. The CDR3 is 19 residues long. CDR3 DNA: TGTGCCAGCAGTTTAGCGCTTGGCCAGGGGGCGACTAGGGACACTGAAGCTTTCTTT. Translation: CASSLALGQGATRDTEAFF.

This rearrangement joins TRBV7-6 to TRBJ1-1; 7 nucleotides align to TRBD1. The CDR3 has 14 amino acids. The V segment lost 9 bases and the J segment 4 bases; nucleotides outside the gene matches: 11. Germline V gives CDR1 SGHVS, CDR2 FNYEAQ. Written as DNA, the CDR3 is TGTGCCAGTGGAGAGGGGGCTCGGAGCACTGAAGCTTTCTTT. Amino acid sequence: CASGEGARSTEAFF.

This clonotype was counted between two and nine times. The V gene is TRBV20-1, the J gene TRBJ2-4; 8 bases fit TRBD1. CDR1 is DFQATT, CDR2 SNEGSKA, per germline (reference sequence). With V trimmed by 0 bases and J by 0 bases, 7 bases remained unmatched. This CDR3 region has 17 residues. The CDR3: CSARDFGQGLAKNIQYF. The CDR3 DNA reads TGCAGTGCTAGAGATTTCGGACAGGGATTAGCCAAAAACATTCAGTACTTC.